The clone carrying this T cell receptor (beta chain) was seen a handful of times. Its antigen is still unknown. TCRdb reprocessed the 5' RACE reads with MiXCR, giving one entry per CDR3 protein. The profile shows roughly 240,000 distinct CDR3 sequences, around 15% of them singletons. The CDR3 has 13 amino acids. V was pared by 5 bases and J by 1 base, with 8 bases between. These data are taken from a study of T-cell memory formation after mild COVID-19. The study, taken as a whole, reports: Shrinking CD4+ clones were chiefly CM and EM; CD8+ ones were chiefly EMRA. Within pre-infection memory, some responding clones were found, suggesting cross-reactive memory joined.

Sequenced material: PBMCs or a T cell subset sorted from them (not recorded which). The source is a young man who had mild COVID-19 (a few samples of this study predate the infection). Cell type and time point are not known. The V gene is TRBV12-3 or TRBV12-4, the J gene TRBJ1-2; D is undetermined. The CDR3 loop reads CASSPQDNYGYTF. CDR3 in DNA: TGTGCCAGCAGTCCCCAAGATAACTATGGCTACACCTTC.